The T cell receptor (beta chain) under discussion was sequenced for a study of graft-versus-host responses after intestinal transplantation. Study in general: Anti-thymocyte globulin induction, then tacrolimus and steroids for about three years, went to all recipients.

Here immunoSEQ multiplex PCR was the method, and the copy in TCRdb shows in-frame clones only, minus some. This table holds 80,000 or so clones, around 93% found once. Study conclusions and caveats: Graft-donor T cell macrochimerism in patients accompanied high graft-versus-host to host-versus-graft clonal ratios in allografts. GvH clones were identified in recipient marrow, with some first appearing in ileum or blood. Researchers found peak circulating GvH clone levels linked to early post-transplant HvG declines.

Deletions cut 2 bases from V and 2 bases from J, with 13 bases between. The CDR3 runs to 15 residues. Per the germline V gene, CDR1 is SGHAT and CDR2 is FQDESV (reference sequence). This clone was picked up one time. Antigen unknown. Here the sequenced sample was PBMCs, taken 98 days after intestinal transplantation. The chain employs TRBV11-1 and TRBJ2-7; TRBD1 or TRBD2 may be the D gene (5 bases each). This TCR was recovered from a human patient who received an intestinal transplant, so some T cells may come from the graft donor. The CDR3 loop is CASSLSRDRAYEQYF. The CDR3 region has the DNA TGTGCCAGCAGCTTATCCCGGGACCGTGCCTACGAGCAGTACTTC.